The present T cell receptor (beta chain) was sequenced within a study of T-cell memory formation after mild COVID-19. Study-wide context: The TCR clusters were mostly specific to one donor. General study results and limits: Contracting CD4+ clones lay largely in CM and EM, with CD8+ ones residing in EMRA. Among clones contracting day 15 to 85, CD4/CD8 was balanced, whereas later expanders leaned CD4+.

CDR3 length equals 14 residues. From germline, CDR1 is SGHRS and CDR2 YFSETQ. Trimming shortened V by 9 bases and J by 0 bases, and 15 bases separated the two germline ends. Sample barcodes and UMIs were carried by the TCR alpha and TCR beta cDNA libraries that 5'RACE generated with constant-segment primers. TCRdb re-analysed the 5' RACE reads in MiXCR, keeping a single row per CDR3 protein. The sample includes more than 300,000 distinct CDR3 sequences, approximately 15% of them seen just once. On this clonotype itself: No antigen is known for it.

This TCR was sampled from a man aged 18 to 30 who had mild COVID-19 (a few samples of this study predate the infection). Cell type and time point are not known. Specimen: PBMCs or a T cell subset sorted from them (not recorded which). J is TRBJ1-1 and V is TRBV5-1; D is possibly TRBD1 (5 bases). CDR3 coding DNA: TGCGCCACCAGAGGGGACTATTTGAACACTGAAGCTTTCTTT. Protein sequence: CATRGDYLNTEAFF.